Detailed here is one TCR beta chain. Antigen: not known. The CDR3 length is 15 residues. Unmatched junction bases numbered 7, after V lost 4 bases and J lost 5 bases. CDR1 SGHDT and CDR2 YYEEEE come from the germline V gene. A multiplex PCR was run with 60 Vbeta primers and 13 Jbeta primers. The assay was immunoSEQ multiplex PCR, and TCRdb's table has in-frame clones only and misses some. The sample includes approximately 160,000 clones, 70% of them seen just once. The data were obtained in a study of cytomegalovirus exposure and HLA in healthy donors. The donors, nominally healthy at sampling, likely had unrecorded immune exposures. Study observations and caveats: Cytomegalovirus-associated status was assigned to roughly 160 TCR beta chains.

This chain links TRBV5-6 with TRBJ1-5, with 9 bases identical to TRBD1. The receptor was derived from a man between 18 and 29 years old in good health and CMV-seropositive. The sample was PBMCs. The DNA for the CDR3 is TGTGCCAGCAGCCAACAGGGGGCGCGAGATCAGCCCCAGCATTTT. Its protein product is CASSQQGARDQPQHF.